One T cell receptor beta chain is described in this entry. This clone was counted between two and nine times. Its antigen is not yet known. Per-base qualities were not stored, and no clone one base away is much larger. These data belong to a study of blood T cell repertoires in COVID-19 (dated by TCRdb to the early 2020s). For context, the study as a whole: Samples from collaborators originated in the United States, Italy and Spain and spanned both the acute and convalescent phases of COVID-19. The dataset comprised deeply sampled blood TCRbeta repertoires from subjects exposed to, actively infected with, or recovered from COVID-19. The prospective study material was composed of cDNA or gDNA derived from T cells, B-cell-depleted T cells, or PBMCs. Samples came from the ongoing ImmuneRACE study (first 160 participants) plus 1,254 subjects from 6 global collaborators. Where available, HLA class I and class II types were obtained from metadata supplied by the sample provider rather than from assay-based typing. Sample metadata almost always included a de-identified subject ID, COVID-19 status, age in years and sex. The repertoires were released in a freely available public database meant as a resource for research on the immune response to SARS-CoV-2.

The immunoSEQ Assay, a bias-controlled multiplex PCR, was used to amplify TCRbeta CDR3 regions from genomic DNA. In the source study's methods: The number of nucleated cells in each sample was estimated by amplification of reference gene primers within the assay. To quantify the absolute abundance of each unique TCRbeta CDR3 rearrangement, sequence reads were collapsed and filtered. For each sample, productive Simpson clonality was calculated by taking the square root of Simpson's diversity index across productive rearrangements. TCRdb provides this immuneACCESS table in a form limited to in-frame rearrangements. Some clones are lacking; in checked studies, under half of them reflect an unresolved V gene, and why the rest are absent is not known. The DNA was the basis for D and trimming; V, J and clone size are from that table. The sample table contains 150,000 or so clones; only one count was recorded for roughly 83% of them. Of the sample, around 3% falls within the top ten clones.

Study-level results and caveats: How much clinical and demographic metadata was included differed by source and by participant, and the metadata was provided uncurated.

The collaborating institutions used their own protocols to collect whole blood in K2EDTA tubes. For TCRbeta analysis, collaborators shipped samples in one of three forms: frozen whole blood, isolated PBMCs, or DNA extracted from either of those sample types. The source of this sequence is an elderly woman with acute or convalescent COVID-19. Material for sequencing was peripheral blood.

The CDR3 protein: CASSGGKTQYF. At the DNA level, the sequence is TGTGCCAGTTCGGGGGGAAAGACCCAGTACTTC. The sequence links TRBV19 to TRBJ2-5; 7 bases in the junction line up with TRBD2. The CDR3 contains 11 residues, cysteine and phenylalanine counted. The only DNA kept is the CDR3, 33 bases in frame from the first base. As encoded in the germline V gene (reference sequence), CDR1 is LNHDA while CDR2 is SQIVND. Unmatched junction bases come to 3, with V trimmed by 8 bases and J by 6 bases.